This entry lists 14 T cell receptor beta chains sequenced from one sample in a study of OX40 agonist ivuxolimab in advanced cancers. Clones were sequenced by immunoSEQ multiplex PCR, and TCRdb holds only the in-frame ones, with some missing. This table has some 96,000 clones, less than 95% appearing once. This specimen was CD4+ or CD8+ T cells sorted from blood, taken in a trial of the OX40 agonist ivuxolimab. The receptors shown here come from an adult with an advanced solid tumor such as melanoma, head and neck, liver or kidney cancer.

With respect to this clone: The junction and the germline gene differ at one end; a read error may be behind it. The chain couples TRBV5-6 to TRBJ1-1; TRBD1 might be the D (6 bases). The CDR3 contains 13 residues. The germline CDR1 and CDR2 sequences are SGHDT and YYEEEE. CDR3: CASSAYREGTMGF. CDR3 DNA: TGTGCCAGCAGCGCTTACAGGGAGGGGACCATGGGGTTT.

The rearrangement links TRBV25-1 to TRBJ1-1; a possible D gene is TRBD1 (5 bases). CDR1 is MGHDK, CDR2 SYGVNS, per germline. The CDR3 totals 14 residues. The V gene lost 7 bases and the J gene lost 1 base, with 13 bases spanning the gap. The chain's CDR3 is CASKGQGENTEAFF. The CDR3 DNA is TGTGCCAGCAAGGGGCAGGGAGAGAACACTGAAGCTTTCTTT.

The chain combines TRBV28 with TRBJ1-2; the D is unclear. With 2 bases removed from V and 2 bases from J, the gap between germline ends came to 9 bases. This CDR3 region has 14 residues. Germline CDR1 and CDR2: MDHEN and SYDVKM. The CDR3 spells CASSLESFNYGYTF. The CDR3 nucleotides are TGTGCCAGCAGTTTAGAGAGCTTCAACTATGGCTACACCTTC.

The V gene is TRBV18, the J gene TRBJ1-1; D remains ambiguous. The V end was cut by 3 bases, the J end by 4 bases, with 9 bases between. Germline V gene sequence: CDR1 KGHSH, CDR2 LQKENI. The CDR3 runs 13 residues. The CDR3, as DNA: TGTGCCAGCTCACCGGTGACCGGCACTGAAGCTTTCTTT. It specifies CASSPVTGTEAFF. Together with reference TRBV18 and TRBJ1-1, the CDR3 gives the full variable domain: NAGVMQNPRHLVRRRGQEARLRCSPMKGHSHVYWYRQLPEEGLKFMVYLQKENIIDESGMPKERFSAEFPKEGPSILRIQQVVRGDSAAYFCASSPVTGTEAFFGQGTRLTVV.

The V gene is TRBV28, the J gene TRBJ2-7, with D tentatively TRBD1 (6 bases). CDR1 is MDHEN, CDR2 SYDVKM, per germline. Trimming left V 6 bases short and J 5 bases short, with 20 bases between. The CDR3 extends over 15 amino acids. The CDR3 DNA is TGTGCCAGCAGGCCCATAGACAGGCGTGTTCACGAGCAGTACTTC. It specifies CASRPIDRRVHEQYF. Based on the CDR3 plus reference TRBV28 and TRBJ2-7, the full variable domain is DVKVTQSSRYLVKRTGEKVFLECVQDMDHENMFWYRQDPGLGLRLIYFSYDVKMKEKGDIPEGYSVSREKKERFSLILESASTNQTSMYLCASRPIDRRVHEQYFGPGTRLTVT.

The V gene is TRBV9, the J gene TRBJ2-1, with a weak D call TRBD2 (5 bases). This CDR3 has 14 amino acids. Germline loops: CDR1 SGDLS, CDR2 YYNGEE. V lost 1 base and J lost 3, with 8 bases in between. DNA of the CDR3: TGTGCCAGCAGCGTATCCGGGAACTACAATGAGCAGTTCTTC. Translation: CASSVSGNYNEQFF.

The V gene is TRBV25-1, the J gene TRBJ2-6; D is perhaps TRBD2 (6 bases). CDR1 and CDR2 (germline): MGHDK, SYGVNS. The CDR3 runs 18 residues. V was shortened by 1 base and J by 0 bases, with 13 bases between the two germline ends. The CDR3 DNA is TGTGCCAGCAGTGAATGGGGGGTGGTGGGCTCTGGGGCCAACGTCCTGACTTTC. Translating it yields CASSEWGVVGSGANVLTF.

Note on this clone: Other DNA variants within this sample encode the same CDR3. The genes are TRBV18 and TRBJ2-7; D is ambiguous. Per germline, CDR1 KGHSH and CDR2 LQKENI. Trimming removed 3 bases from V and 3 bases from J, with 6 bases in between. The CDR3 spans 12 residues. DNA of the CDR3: TGTGCCAGCTCACCGACAAGCTACGAGCAGTACTTC. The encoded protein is CASSPTSYEQYF.

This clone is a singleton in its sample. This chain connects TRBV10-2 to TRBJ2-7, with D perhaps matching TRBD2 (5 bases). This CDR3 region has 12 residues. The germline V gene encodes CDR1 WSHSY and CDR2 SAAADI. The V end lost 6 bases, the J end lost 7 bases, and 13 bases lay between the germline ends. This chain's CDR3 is CASRETTGEQYF. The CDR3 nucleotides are TGCGCCAGCAGGGAGACAACGGGGGAGCAGTACTTC.

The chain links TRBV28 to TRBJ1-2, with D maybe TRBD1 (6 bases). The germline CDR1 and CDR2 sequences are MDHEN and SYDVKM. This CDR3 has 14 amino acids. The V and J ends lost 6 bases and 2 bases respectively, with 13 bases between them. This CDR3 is CASSSRGPNYGYTF. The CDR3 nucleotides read TGTGCCAGCAGCTCTCGGGGGCCGAACTATGGCTACACCTTC.

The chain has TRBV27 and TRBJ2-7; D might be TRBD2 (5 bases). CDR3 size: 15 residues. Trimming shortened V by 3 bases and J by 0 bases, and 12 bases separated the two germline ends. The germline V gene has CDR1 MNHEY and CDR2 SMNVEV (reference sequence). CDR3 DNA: TGTGCCAGCAGTTTTTCTTCGGGGTTCTCCTACGAGCAGTACTTC. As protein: CASSFSSGFSYEQYF.

CDR3 in DNA: TGCGCCAGCAGCTTAGGGCCCAGGGGATGGGGCACTGAAGCTTTCTTT. It specifies CASSLGPRGWGTEAFF. The genes are TRBV5-1 and TRBJ1-1; tentatively, D is TRBD1 (6 bases). Germline CDR1 and CDR2: SGHRS and YFSETQ. The V end lost 2 bases, the J end lost 4 bases, and 18 bases lay between the germline ends. The CDR3 sequence is 16 residues long.

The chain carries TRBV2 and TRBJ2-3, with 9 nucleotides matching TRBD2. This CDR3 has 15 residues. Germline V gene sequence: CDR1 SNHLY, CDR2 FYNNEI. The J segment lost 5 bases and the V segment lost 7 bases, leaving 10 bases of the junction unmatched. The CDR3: CASTPRGGGGDTQYF. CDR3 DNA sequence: TGTGCCAGCACCCCGAGGGGCGGGGGGGGAGATACGCAGTATTTT.

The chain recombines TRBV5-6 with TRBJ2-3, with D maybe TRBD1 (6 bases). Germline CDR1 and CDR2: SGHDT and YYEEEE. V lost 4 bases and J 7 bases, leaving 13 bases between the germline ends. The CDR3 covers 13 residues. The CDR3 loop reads CASSGATGNTQYF. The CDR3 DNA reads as TGTGCCAGCAGCGGGGCCACAGGGAATACGCAGTATTTT.